These 21 T cell receptor beta chains were sequenced from one sample in a study of cytomegalovirus exposure and HLA in healthy donors. The PCR contained 60 Vbeta and 13 Jbeta primers. TCRdb's copy holds only in-frame clones and misses some; the assay was immunoSEQ multiplex PCR. Here the sample spans some 90,000 clones, 65% to 80% being singletons. The sample was PBMCs. The source is a woman aged 70-85 years in good health and CMV-seropositive.

In this sample, this clone turned up a few times. The CDR3 loop reads CASSLTQGVGYGYTF. CDR3 in DNA: TGTGCCAGCAGCCTAACCCAGGGGGTCGGATATGGCTACACCTTC. This rearrangement joins TRBV9 to TRBJ1-2, with 7 bases lining up with TRBD1. CDR3 size: 15 residues. Germline loops: CDR1 SGDLS, CDR2 YYNGEE. Germline trimming cut 4 bases from V and 5 bases from J; bases unmatched to any gene: 11.

The chain carries TRBV6-1 and TRBJ1-2, with a tentative D call TRBD1 (6 bases). Germline CDR1 and CDR2: MNHNS and SASEGT. The V and J ends lost 2 bases and 3 bases respectively, with 13 bases between them. There are 15 residues in the CDR3. The CDR3 DNA reads TGTGCCAGCAGTGAATTAGGGCAGGGGTACTATGGCTACACCTTC. It specifies CASSELGQGYYGYTF.

The rearrangement joins TRBV5-4 to TRBJ2-1; 11 positions agree with TRBD2. Germline V gene lookup returns CDR1 SGHNT and CDR2 YYREEE (reference sequence). Trimming cost V 2 bases and J 0 bases; bases outside gene matches: 4. CDR3 length equals 17 residues. The CDR3 region is CASSLRLAGSSYNEQFF. The CDR3 region has the DNA TGTGCCAGCAGCTTACGACTAGCGGGGAGCTCCTACAATGAGCAGTTCTTC.

This chain uses TRBV14 with TRBJ1-2; D is possibly TRBD1 (5 bases). Between the trimmed V and J ends, which lost 1 base and 8 bases, there was a span of 20 bases. The germline V gene has CDR1 SGHDN and CDR2 FVKESK. The CDR3 extends over 16 amino acids. CDR3 sequence reads: CASSQVPTAYPGGYTF. The CDR3 coding sequence is TGTGCCAGCAGCCAAGTCCCGACAGCTTACCCAGGAGGCTACACCTTC.

The V gene is TRBV5-1, the J gene TRBJ2-1, with 7 bases aligning to TRBD2. Germline values: CDR1 SGHRS, CDR2 YFSETQ. This CDR3 is built from 17 residues. The V gene end was trimmed by 3 bases and the J gene end by 3 bases; junction bases not matched to a gene: 12. CDR3 in DNA: TGCGCCAGCAGCTGGGCCCTCGCGGGGGAGGACTACAATGAGCAGTTCTTC. Its translation: CASSWALAGEDYNEQFF. Based on the CDR3 plus reference TRBV5-1 and TRBJ2-1, the full variable domain is KAGVTQTPRYLIKTRGQQVTLSCSPISGHRSVSWYQQTPGQGLQFLFEYFSETQRNKGNFPGRFSGRQFSNSRSEMNVSTLELGDSALYLCASSWALAGEDYNEQFFGPGTRLTVL.

This sequence joins TRBV5-6 and TRBJ2-3; no clear D gene. Germline lookup yields CDR1 SGHDT and CDR2 YYEEEE. Trimming took 5 bases from V and 1 from J, leaving 5 bases between them. This CDR3 has 12 amino acids. CDR3 nucleotide sequence: TGTGCCAGCAGTTCGGGCACAGATACGCAGTATTTT. Translation: CASSSGTDTQYF.

This sequence joins TRBV5-5 and TRBJ2-5; D remains unclear. V was cut by 0 bases and J by 11 bases, with 11 bases left in between. Germline CDR1 reads SGHKS; CDR2 reads YYEKEE (reference sequence). The CDR3 is 12 residues long. The CDR3 DNA reads TGTGCCAGCAGCTTGGGGGCCTTAGAGCAGTACTTC. Its translation is CASSLGALEQYF.

This clone is a singleton in its sample. The rearrangement uses TRBV9 and TRBJ2-3, with 9 bases fitting TRBD2. The CDR3 contains 17 residues. Germline-derived CDR1 and CDR2 are SGDLS and YYNGEE. V lost 0 bases and J lost 5; bases outside the gene matches: 10. CDR3 loop: CASSVVVAGGAVDTQYF. For the CDR3, the DNA is TGTGCCAGCAGCGTAGTTGTGGCGGGGGGGGCTGTAGATACGCAGTATTTT.

J is TRBJ2-5 and V is TRBV27; no definite D call. Per germline, CDR1 MNHEY and CDR2 SMNVEV (reference sequence). With 4 bases removed from V and 5 bases from J, the gap between germline ends came to 8 bases. CDR3 length: 12 amino acids. The CDR3 loop is CASSSVLETQYF. DNA for the CDR3: TGTGCCAGCAGTTCCGTCCTGGAGACCCAGTACTTC.

The CDR3 protein is CASGGREFSPLHF. The CDR3 DNA follows: TGTGCCAGCGGGGGGCGGGAGTTCTCACCCCTCCACTTT. The gene calls are TRBV6-5 and TRBJ1-6, with a tentative D call TRBD1 (6 bases). Germline values: CDR1 MNHEY, CDR2 SVGAGI. Trimming shortened V by 8 bases and J by 10 bases, and 15 bases separated the two germline ends. The CDR3 is made up of 13 amino acids.

V is TRBV2 and J is TRBJ2-7; 12 nucleotides agree with TRBD2. This CDR3 has 15 residues. The V and J ends lost 6 bases and 0 bases, in that order; junction bases with no gene match: 3. Germline CDR1 SNHLY, CDR2 FYNNEI. Written as DNA, the CDR3 is TGTGCCAGCAGGGTACTAGCGGGGGGCTCCTACGAGCAGTACTTC. Translating gives CASRVLAGGSYEQYF.

This sequence joins TRBV6-1 and TRBJ1-5; D is perhaps TRBD1 (6 bases). The V gene lost 6 bases and the J gene lost 9 bases, with 21 bases spanning the gap. The CDR3 extends over 15 amino acids. CDR1 is MNHNS, CDR2 SASEGT, per germline. The CDR3 loop is CASRRGTQIWWPQHF. In DNA, the CDR3 is TGTGCCAGCAGGAGAGGGACACAGATTTGGTGGCCCCAGCATTTT.

To note about this clone: The sample has other DNA sequences that encode this CDR3 too. The genes are TRBV7-2 and TRBJ1-2, with TRBD1 matching over 7 bases. The CDR3 totals 14 residues. The germline V gene encodes CDR1 SGHTA and CDR2 FQGNSA. Losses at the gene ends were 4 bases for V and 3 bases for J; bases not matched to a gene: 5. Written as DNA, the CDR3 is TGTGCCAGCAGCTCCGGACAGGCTTACTATGGCTACACCTTC. Translated, it gives CASSSGQAYYGYTF.

The rearrangement joins TRBV7-9 to TRBJ2-7, with 8 bases that match TRBD1. Germline lookup yields CDR1 SEHNR and CDR2 FQNEAQ (reference sequence). There are 17 residues in the CDR3. The V segment lost 4 bases and the J segment 1 base; nucleotides outside the gene matches: 12. The CDR3 here is CASSSSGQGILSYEQYF. CDR3 sequence (DNA): TGTGCCAGCAGCTCATCCGGACAGGGAATACTTTCCTACGAGCAGTACTTC.

The chain joins TRBV6-1 to TRBJ1-6, with D maybe TRBD1 (6 bases). The germline V gene encodes CDR1 MNHNS and CDR2 SASEGT. The CDR3 is 15 residues long. V gave up 6 bases and J gave up 7 bases, with 16 bases separating them. CDR3 bases: TGTGCCAGCAGGGCCGGGCAGGGGTGGAATTCACCCCTCCACTTT. Its translation: CASRAGQGWNSPLHF.

This clone was seen only a few times. V gene TRBV2 combines with J gene TRBJ2-1, with TRBD1 as a possible D gene (5 bases). There are 14 residues in the CDR3. CDR1 and CDR2 from the germline V gene are SNHLY and FYNNEI. V gave up 6 bases and J gave up 8 bases, with 17 bases separating them. The CDR3 is CASRKSGSDYEQFF. CDR3 in DNA: TGTGCCAGCAGAAAATCAGGGTCTGATTATGAGCAGTTCTTC. Filled out from reference TRBV2 and TRBJ2-1, the complete variable domain reads EPEVTQTPSHQVTQMGQEVILRCVPISNHLYFYWYRQILGQKVEFLVSFYNNEISEKSEIFDDQFSVERPDGSNFTLKIRSTKLEDSAMYFCASRKSGSDYEQFFGPGTRLTVL.

The chain recombines TRBV19 with TRBJ1-6; the match to TRBD1 covers 8 bases. The CDR3 is 14 amino acids. V was clipped by 7 bases and J by 5 bases; unmatched bases: 4. In germline, CDR1 is LNHDA, CDR2 SQIVND (reference sequence). The CDR3 bases are TGTGCCAGTAACAGACAGGGGAATAATTCACCCCTCCACTTT. Its protein is CASNRQGNNSPLHF.

The V and J genes are TRBV5-1 and TRBJ1-6; 7 bases are shared with TRBD1. V lost 4 bases and J lost 9; bases outside the gene matches: 7. This CDR3 region has 14 residues. The germline V gene encodes CDR1 SGHRS and CDR2 YFSETQ. CDR3 residues: CASSPGTVASPLHF. The CDR3 nucleotides read TGCGCCAGCAGCCCCGGGACAGTGGCTTCACCCCTCCACTTT. The full variable domain, its missing parts supplied by reference TRBV5-1 and TRBJ1-6, is KAGVTQTPRYLIKTRGQQVTLSCSPISGHRSVSWYQQTPGQGLQFLFEYFSETQRNKGNFPGRFSGRQFSNSRSEMNVSTLELGDSALYLCASSPGTVASPLHFGNGTRLTVT.

The chain uses TRBV6-5 and TRBJ1-5, with D unresolved. CDR1 is MNHEY and CDR2 is SVGAGI in the germline V gene. This CDR3 has 15 amino acids. V was shortened by 5 bases and J by 9 bases, with 20 bases between the two germline ends. This chain's CDR3 is CASSRNPGEGGPQHF. DNA for the CDR3: TGTGCCAGCAGTAGAAACCCAGGAGAAGGAGGGCCCCAGCATTTT.

The V and J genes are TRBV7-6 and TRBJ1-3; a weak D match, TRBD1 (6 bases). Between the trimmed V and J ends, which lost 6 bases and 1 base, there was a span of 22 bases. The CDR3 covers 18 residues. Germline V gene sequence: CDR1 SGHVS, CDR2 FNYEAQ. CDR3 sequence (DNA): TGTGCCAGCAGTTCGCTCGGTCAGGGGCCGAGGTCTGGAAACACCATATATTTT. This codes for CASSSLGQGPRSGNTIYF.

This clone was seen a few times. The CDR3 bases are TGTGCCAGCAGGGTCCAGAAGACCCAGTACTTC. Amino acid sequence: CASRVQKTQYF. The chain recombines TRBV28 with TRBJ2-5; D not resolved. This CDR3 comprises 11 residues. V shed 6 bases and J shed 6 bases, with 8 bases lying between them. The germline V gene encodes CDR1 MDHEN and CDR2 SYDVKM.